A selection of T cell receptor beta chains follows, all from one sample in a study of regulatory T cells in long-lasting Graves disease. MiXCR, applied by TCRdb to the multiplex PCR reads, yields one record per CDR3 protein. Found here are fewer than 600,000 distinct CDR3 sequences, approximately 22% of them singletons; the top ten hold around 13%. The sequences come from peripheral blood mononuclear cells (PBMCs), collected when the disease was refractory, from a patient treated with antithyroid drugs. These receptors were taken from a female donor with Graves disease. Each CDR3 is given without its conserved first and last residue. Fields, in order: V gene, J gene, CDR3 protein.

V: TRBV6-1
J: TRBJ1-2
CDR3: ASSPRAGTNYGYT

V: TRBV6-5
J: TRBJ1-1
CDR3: ASSYDRAANTEAF

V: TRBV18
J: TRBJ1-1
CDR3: ASSWTGEMNTEAF

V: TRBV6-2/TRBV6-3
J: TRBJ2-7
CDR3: ASSPLDGYEQY

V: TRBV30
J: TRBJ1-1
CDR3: AWSARSRPGNTEAF

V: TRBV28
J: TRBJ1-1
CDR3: ASSWAPGTGAGEAF

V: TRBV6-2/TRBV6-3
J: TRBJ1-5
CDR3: ASSYDSPRQPQH

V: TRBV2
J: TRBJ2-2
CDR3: ASSPLQNTGELF

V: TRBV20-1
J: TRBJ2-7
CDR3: SATDRDEQY

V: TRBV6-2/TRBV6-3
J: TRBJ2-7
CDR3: ASRDTTGSIEQY

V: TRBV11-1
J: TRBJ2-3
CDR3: ASSLGAKNKNTQY

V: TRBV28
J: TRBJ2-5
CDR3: ASSRRDRRETQY

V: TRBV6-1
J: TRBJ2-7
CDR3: ASLDRSSYEQY

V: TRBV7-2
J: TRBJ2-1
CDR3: ASSPYRPGRTNNEQF

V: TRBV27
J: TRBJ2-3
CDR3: ASSSWTEGHGGTQY